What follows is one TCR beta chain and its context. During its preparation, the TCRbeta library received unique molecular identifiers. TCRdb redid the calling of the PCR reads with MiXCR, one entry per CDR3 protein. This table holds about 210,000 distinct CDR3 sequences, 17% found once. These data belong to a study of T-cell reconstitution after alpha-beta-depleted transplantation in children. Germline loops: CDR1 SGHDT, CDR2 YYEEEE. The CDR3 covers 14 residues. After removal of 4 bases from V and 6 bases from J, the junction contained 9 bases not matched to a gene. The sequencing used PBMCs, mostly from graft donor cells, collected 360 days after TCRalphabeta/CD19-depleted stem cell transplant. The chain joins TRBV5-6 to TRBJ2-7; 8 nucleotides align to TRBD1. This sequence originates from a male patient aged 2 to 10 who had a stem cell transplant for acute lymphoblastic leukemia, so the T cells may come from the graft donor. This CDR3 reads CASSARDRPAEQYF. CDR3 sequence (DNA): TGTGCCAGCAGCGCCCGGGACAGGCCCGCCGAGCAGTACTTC.